This T cell receptor beta chain was recorded in a study of yellow fever vaccine responses in identical twins. Overall study findings and caveats: The authors reported partly convergent, partly personalized vaccine responses in identical twins.

TCRdb re-called the RT-PCR reads with MiXCR, one entry per CDR3 protein. The sample includes some 20,000 distinct CDR3 sequences, around 70% of them seen just once. Concerning this clonotype: Its specificity is unknown.

CDR1 is SGHAT, CDR2 FQNNGV, per germline. J lost 3 bases, V lost 4 bases, and 4 bases had no gene match. The CDR3 runs to 15 residues. The material was T cells from blood (PBMCs), unsorted or a sorted subset (not recorded which), obtained before or after yellow fever vaccination (not recorded which). The rearrangement uses TRBV11-2 and TRBJ2-2, with TRBD2 matching 8 bases. This sequence originates from a woman in her late teens or twenties who received the yellow fever vaccine. The CDR3 is CASSYTGGHTGELFF. Here the CDR3 DNA reads TGTGCCAGCAGCTACACGGGGGGGCACACCGGGGAGCTGTTTTTT.